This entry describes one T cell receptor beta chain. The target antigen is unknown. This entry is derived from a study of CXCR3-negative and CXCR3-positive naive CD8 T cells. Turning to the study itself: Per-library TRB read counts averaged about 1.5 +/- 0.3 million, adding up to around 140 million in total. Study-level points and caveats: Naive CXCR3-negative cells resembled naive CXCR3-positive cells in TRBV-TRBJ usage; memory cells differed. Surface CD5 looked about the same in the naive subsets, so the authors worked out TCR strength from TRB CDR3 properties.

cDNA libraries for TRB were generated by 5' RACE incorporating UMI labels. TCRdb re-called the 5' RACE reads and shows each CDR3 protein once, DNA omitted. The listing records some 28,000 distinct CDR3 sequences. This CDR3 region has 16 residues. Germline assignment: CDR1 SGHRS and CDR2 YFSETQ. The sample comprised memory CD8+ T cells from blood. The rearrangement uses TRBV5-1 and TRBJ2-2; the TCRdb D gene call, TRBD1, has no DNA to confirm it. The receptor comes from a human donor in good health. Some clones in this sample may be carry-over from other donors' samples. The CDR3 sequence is CASSLEGQGKTGELFF.